This TCR beta chain was sequenced in a study of CD8+ T cells in alopecia areata. Broader study findings: Normal scalp showed lower clonality than lesional scalp, especially alopecia totalis/universalis. Scalp samples also yield sequences of resident alphabeta T cells from normal skin.

Cell sorting on a FACSAria was used to separate CD4+ and CD8+ T cells from the PBMCs. cDNA reverse transcribed from extracted RNA served as the sequencing template. Some clones are missing from TCRdb's copy, which holds only in-frame ones; the method was immunoSEQ multiplex PCR. The sample holds over 150,000 clones, roughly 50% seen once. Comment on this clone: Its antigen remains unidentified.

The V end lost 4 bases, the J end lost 0 bases, and 9 bases lay between the germline ends. The CDR3 is 14 residues long. Germline values: CDR1 SGHVS, CDR2 FNYEAQ. V is TRBV7-6 and J is TRBJ2-5; D gene unclear. The material sequenced was CD8+ T cells sorted from blood. The TCR sequence derives from a human donor in good health. CDR3 region: CASSSLVDQETQYF. The CDR3 coding sequence is TGTGCCAGCAGCTCTCTAGTGGACCAAGAGACCCAGTACTTC.